The text below deals with one T cell receptor (beta chain). The sample comes from a study of blood T cell repertoires in COVID-19. Study-level background: Whether acute or convalescent, the COVID-19 samples came from the United States, Italy and Spain. Sample material is recorded as cDNA or gDNA derived from T cells, B-cell-depleted T cells, or PBMCs.

Trimming removed 2 bases from V and 11 bases from J, with 16 bases in between. The CDR3 covers 14 residues. Germline V lookup: CDR1 KGHSH, CDR2 LQKENI. As handled by the study authors: Amplifying reference gene primers gave estimates of nucleated cell counts. Here immunoSEQ multiplex PCR was the method, and the copy in TCRdb shows in-frame clones only, minus some. V and J calls and clone size are as listed in that table; D and trimming were resolved from the DNA. The sample lists some 22,000 clones, roughly 84% occurring once. The V gene is TRBV18, the J gene TRBJ1-5; D may be TRBD1 (5 bases). The origin of this receptor is a man in his 70s with acute or convalescent COVID-19. The sequencing sample was made of peripheral blood. CDR3 bases: TGTGCCAGCTCACCAGCAGGGTTGGGGTCGTCCCAGCATTTT. Protein product: CASSPAGLGSSQHF.